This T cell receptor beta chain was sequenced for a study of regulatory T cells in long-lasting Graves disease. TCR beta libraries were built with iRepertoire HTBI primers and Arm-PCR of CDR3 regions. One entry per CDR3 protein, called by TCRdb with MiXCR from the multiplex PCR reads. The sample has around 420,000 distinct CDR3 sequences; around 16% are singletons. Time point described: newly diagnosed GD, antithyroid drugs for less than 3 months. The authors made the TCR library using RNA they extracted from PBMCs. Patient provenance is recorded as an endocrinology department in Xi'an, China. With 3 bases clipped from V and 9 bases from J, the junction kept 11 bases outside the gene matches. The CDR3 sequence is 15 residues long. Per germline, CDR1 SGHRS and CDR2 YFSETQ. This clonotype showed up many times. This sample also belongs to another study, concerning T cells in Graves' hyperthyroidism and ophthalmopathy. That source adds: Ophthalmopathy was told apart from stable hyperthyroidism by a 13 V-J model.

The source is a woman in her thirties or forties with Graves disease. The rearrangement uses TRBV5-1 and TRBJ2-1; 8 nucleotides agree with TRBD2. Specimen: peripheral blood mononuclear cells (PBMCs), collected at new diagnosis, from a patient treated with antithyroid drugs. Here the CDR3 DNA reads TGCGCCAGCAGCTCCGGACTAGCCGGTAGTGGTGAGCAGTTCTTC. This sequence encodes CASSSGLAGSGEQFF.